The sequence of this T cell receptor (beta chain) was determined in a study of blood T cells in healthy people across ages. Then a second PCR, running about 7 to 11 cycles, was carried out with a sample-barcoded 5' primer and a J-beta primer mix. TCRdb re-called the 5' RACE reads with MiXCR, one entry per CDR3 protein. The data show 2 million or so distinct CDR3 sequences, around half seen once. The germline V gene has CDR1 MNHEY and CDR2 SVGEGT. The CDR3 has 13 residues. Trimming pared 7 bases from V and 5 bases from J, leaving 15 bases between. This receptor was identified in a woman between 35 and 50 years old in good health. Sequencing was performed on blood. The chain carries TRBV6-2 or TRBV6-3 and TRBJ2-7, with D perhaps TRBD1 (5 bases). CDR3 amino acids: CASNIGVLDEQYF. The CDR3 DNA reads TGTGCCAGCAACATAGGGGTTCTCGACGAGCAGTACTTC.